A single sample is the source of the 24 T cell receptor beta chains below, sequenced in a study of control samples from healthy donors and cancer patients. The data were produced by immunoSEQ multiplex PCR, yet TCRdb's version contains in-frame clones alone and is incomplete. The sample lists about 160,000 clones, around 94% occurring once. The sample taken for sequencing was PBMCs. The receptors were gathered from a man aged 60-69 years with colorectal cancer.

V usage is TRBV28 and J usage is TRBJ1-2, with TRBD1 matching over 7 bases. The CDR3 covers 13 residues. The ends lost 10 bases at V and 0 bases at J; junction bases unmatched: 5. CDR1 and CDR2 from the germline V gene are MDHEN and SYDVKM. In DNA, the CDR3 is TGTGCCATCAAGGGACAGACTAACTATGGCTACACCTTC. This encodes CAIKGQTNYGYTF.

The chain joins TRBV5-1 to TRBJ2-5; TRBD1 aligns across 7 bases. The CDR3 spans 16 residues. CDR1 SGHRS and CDR2 YFSETQ come from the germline V gene. Losses at the gene ends were 0 bases for V and 4 bases for J; bases not matched to a gene: 9. CDR3 amino acids: CASSLAKTGLGETQYF. The CDR3 region has the DNA TGCGCCAGCAGCTTGGCCAAGACAGGGCTTGGAGAGACCCAGTACTTC.

In nucleotides, the CDR3 is TGTGCCAGCAGCCCGAACTACGAGCAGTACTTC. As protein: CASSPNYEQYF. The rearrangement joins TRBV7-2 to TRBJ2-7, with unresolved D. Trimming removed 5 bases at V and 3 bases at J, with 5 bases between. The CDR3 consists of 11 residues. In germline, CDR1 is SGHTA, CDR2 FQGNSA.

The chain recombines TRBV7-8 with TRBJ2-7, with 7 bases identical to TRBD2. In germline, CDR1 is SGHVS, CDR2 FQNEAQ. V lost 3 bases, J lost 3 bases, and 5 bases stayed unmatched. The CDR3 runs 14 residues. CDR3 sequence reads: CASSLAGEYYEQYF. In DNA, the CDR3 is TGTGCCAGCAGCTTGGCGGGGGAGTACTACGAGCAGTACTTC.

The chain joins TRBV6-6 to TRBJ1-2; no clear D gene. The CDR3 covers 13 residues. Germline V CDR1 and CDR2: MNHNY, SVGAGI (reference sequence). With 4 bases removed from V and 2 bases from J, the gap between germline ends came to 8 bases. CDR3 DNA: TGTGCCAGCAGTTCCGTGGTAAACTATGGCTACACCTTC. This translates into CASSSVVNYGYTF.

The chain uses TRBV7-2 and TRBJ2-7, with TRBD2 identical over 13 bases. Germline V gene data show CDR1 as SGHTA and CDR2 as FQGNSA. Trimming at V came to 3 bases and at J to 5 bases, leaving 4 bases not matched to a gene. This CDR3 has 15 amino acids. In DNA, the CDR3 is TGTGCCAGCAGCTTGGGACTAGCGGGGAGAAACGAGCAGTACTTC. As protein: CASSLGLAGRNEQYF.

V and J are TRBV6-5 and TRBJ2-3; 7 positions match TRBD2. The trim removed 2 bases at V and 4 bases at J, leaving 6 bases unmatched. Germline V CDR1 and CDR2: MNHEY, SVGAGI. CDR3 length equals 15 residues. The CDR3 sequence is CASSYGGGRADTQYF. CDR3 sequence (DNA): TGTGCCAGCAGTTACGGCGGGGGAAGGGCAGATACGCAGTATTTT.

The chain combines TRBV28 with TRBJ2-2, with D unclear. The CDR3 runs to 14 residues. V was clipped by 3 bases and J by 6 bases, with 11 bases between them. From germline, CDR1 is MDHEN and CDR2 SYDVKM. CDR3 protein: CASSFGTIPGELFF. The CDR3 DNA is TGTGCCAGCAGTTTTGGAACTATTCCCGGGGAGCTGTTTTTT.

This clone was picked up a small number of times. This chain joins TRBV19 and TRBJ1-3; 7 bases match TRBD1. Per germline, CDR1 LNHDA and CDR2 SQIVND (reference sequence). The CDR3 is 15 residues long. The V segment lost 3 bases and the J segment 0 bases; nucleotides outside the gene matches: 2. DNA of the CDR3: TGTGCCAGTAGTATCGACAGGGACTCTGGAAACACCATATATTTT. It codes for CASSIDRDSGNTIYF.

The J gene is TRBJ1-1, the V gene TRBV6-6, with D possibly TRBD1 on 5 matching bases. The germline V gene has CDR1 MNHNY and CDR2 SVGAGI (reference sequence). The CDR3 covers 13 residues. Trimming pared 7 bases from V and 3 bases from J, leaving 12 bases between. CDR3 coding DNA: TGTGCCAGCATTCCCTTGACAGACACTGAAGCTTTCTTT. The encoded protein is CASIPLTDTEAFF.

This chain uses TRBV2 with TRBJ2-7, with D maybe TRBD1 (6 bases). The germline CDR1 and CDR2 sequences are SNHLY and FYNNEI. CDR3 size: 14 residues. With 4 bases removed from V and 1 base from J, the gap between germline ends came to 11 bases. The DNA for the CDR3 is TGTGCCAGCAGTGCCGGACAGTTTTCCTACGAGCAGTACTTC. Translating it yields CASSAGQFSYEQYF.

This sequence joins TRBV9 and TRBJ1-3; TRBD1 matches 9 bases. The CDR3 has 16 amino acids. Trimming removed 4 bases from V and 0 bases from J; junction bases left unmatched: 5. Looked up from germline, CDR1 is SGDLS and CDR2 is YYNGEE. CDR3 nucleotide sequence: TGTGCCAGCAGCATGGGGACAGGGAGCTCTGGAAACACCATATATTTT. The encoded protein is CASSMGTGSSGNTIYF.

The genes are TRBV2 and TRBJ2-7; 10 positions match TRBD1. CDR1 and CDR2 from the germline V gene are SNHLY and FYNNEI. V dropped 6 bases and J dropped 5; count of bases not matched to a gene: 7. The CDR3 contains 14 residues. The CDR3 region is CASRGQGKVNEQYF. The CDR3, as DNA: TGTGCCAGCAGGGGACAGGGGAAGGTGAACGAGCAGTACTTC.

The rearrangement uses TRBV7-9 and TRBJ1-1; D is possibly TRBD1 (5 bases). Germline CDR1 reads SEHNR; CDR2 reads FQNEAQ (reference sequence). The V end lost 2 bases, the J end lost 7 bases, and 5 bases lay between the germline ends. The CDR3 runs 11 residues. For the CDR3, the DNA is TGTGCCAGCAGCTTAACAGGTGAAGCTTTCTTT. Protein sequence: CASSLTGEAFF.

This sequence joins TRBV10-3 and TRBJ2-3; possible D gene TRBD2, 7 bases. This CDR3 spans 17 amino acids. Trimming left V 3 bases short and J 2 bases short, with 18 bases between. CDR1 and CDR2 (germline): ENHRY, SYGVKD. The CDR3 here is CAISESRGALITDTQYF. The CDR3, as DNA: TGTGCCATCAGTGAATCCCGGGGGGCTCTTATCACAGATACGCAGTATTTT.

This sequence joins TRBV18 and TRBJ1-5; 8 bases match TRBD1. The CDR3 sequence is 16 residues long. Germline values: CDR1 KGHSH, CDR2 LQKENI. J was trimmed by 1 base and V by 2 bases; bases with no gene match: 4. The CDR3: CASSPVDRVSNQPQHF. The CDR3 nucleotides read TGTGCCAGCTCACCAGTGGACAGGGTGAGCAATCAGCCCCAGCATTTT.

In its sample, this clone was seen once. The V and J genes are TRBV10-2 and TRBJ2-3; D assignment may be TRBD1 or TRBD2 (6 bases each). Trimming took off 6 bases at V and 8 bases at J, with 12 bases between the two ends. Germline CDR1 WSHSY, CDR2 SAAADI. The CDR3 contains 12 residues. The CDR3 sequence is CASRGGWGTQYF. The CDR3 DNA reads TGCGCCAGCAGAGGGGGGTGGGGTACGCAGTATTTT.

The chain uses TRBV7-2 and TRBJ2-3; 9 nucleotides align to TRBD2. The trim removed 5 bases at V and 1 base at J, leaving 4 bases unmatched. The CDR3 is 15 residues long. Germline CDR1 and CDR2: SGHTA and FQGNSA. CDR3 loop: CASSLGTSRTDTQYF. The CDR3 nucleotides read TGTGCCAGCAGCCTCGGGACTAGCCGCACAGATACGCAGTATTTT.

This clone was seen just once. CDR3 coding DNA: TGTGCCAGCGAGGGTACCCCTTTTGTGGGAGGGAACACTGAAGCTTTCTTT. Translating gives CASEGTPFVGGNTEAFF. The genes are TRBV18 and TRBJ1-1; D is ambiguous. Germline values: CDR1 KGHSH, CDR2 LQKENI. Trimming removed 8 bases from V and 1 base from J, with 23 bases in between. The CDR3 totals 17 residues.

V gene TRBV5-4 combines with J gene TRBJ2-2; D possibly matches TRBD1 or TRBD2 (5 bases each). CDR3 size: 15 residues. V was shortened by 4 bases and J by 2 bases, with 12 bases between the two germline ends. Germline V gene data show CDR1 as SGHNT and CDR2 as YYREEE (reference sequence). For the CDR3, the DNA is TGTGCCAGCAGCCTGCTGGGGGTTAACACCGGGGAGCTGTTTTTT. This encodes CASSLLGVNTGELFF.

The chain joins TRBV3-1 (or the pseudogene TRBV3-2) to TRBJ2-5; a possible D gene is TRBD2 (6 bases). V lost 5 bases, J lost 5 bases, and 18 bases lay in between. There are 15 residues in the CDR3. The germline CDR1 and CDR2 sequences are LGHDT and YNNKEL (reference sequence). The CDR3 coding sequence is TGTGCCAGCAGCTTGGACTACTCAGAAGGGGAGACCCAGTACTTC. Protein sequence: CASSLDYSEGETQYF.

The V call is TRBV19, the J call TRBJ1-6; unclear D gene. With 0 bases removed from V and 14 bases from J, the gap between germline ends came to 17 bases. Germline V CDR1 and CDR2: LNHDA, SQIVND (reference sequence). The CDR3 has 15 amino acids. In DNA form, the CDR3 reads TGTGCCAGTAGTATAGAGGACGTCGGTCCTTCGGCCCTCCACTTT. Amino acids: CASSIEDVGPSALHF.

The gene calls are TRBV20-1 and TRBJ2-7, with D perhaps TRBD1 (6 bases). CDR3 length: 11 amino acids. Germline assignment: CDR1 DFQATT and CDR2 SNEGSKA (reference sequence). Trimming pared 4 bases from V and 6 bases from J, leaving 10 bases between. CDR3 bases: TGCAGTGCTAAAACAGGGTTCGAGCAGTACTTC. This translates into CSAKTGFEQYF.

This chain joins TRBV2 and TRBJ1-2; D not certain. Germline V gene data show CDR1 as SNHLY and CDR2 as FYNNEI. The CDR3 is made up of 14 amino acids. Deletions cut 0 bases from V and 1 base from J, with 6 bases between. The DNA for the CDR3 is TGTGCCAGCAGTGAAGCGCTGGGTAACTATGGCTACACCTTC. Translated, it gives CASSEALGNYGYTF.